The clone carrying this T cell receptor beta chain has at least ten counts. The antigen is not known. Researchers built TCR beta libraries using quantitative 5'-RACE with molecular barcodes. TCRdb re-analysed the 5' RACE reads in MiXCR, keeping a single row per CDR3 protein. The sample has about 210,000 distinct CDR3 sequences; approximately 7.6% are singletons. This sample is part of a study of CD8 T cells in ankylosing spondylitis. Study conclusions and caveats: Apparently characteristic of ankylosing spondylitis blood was a TCR beta motif (roughly eight highly homologous variants). Certain motif variants had earlier appeared in reactive arthritis synovial fluid and blood.

Trimming pared 0 bases from V and 9 bases from J, leaving 18 bases between. The CDR3 runs 16 residues. CDR1 and CDR2 from the germline V gene are LGHNA and YNFKEQ. The V call is TRBV4-2, the J call TRBJ2-1, with D possibly being TRBD2 (6 bases). The TCR sequence derives from a female donor with ankylosing spondylitis or in good health (not recorded which). Sequenced: blood, either unsorted or a sorted T cell fraction (not recorded which). CDR3 sequence reads: CASSQDLGRSGGEQFF. DNA of the CDR3: TGTGCCAGCAGCCAAGACCTCGGACGGTCCGGGGGTGAGCAGTTCTTC.